A single sample is the source of the 26 T cell receptor beta chains below, sequenced in a study of blood T cells in healthy people across ages. A second about 6 to 12 cycle PCR used barcoded and J-beta primers. TCRdb fed the 5' RACE reads into MiXCR, producing one record per CDR3 protein. The sample has roughly 1,300,000 distinct CDR3 sequences, approximately 59% seen once; the top ten hold 6.5% to 8.5%. The specimen was blood. The receptors derive from a man younger than 35 in good health.

The chain combines TRBV27 with TRBJ2-5; D is unresolved. The germline V gene has CDR1 MNHEY and CDR2 SMNVEV (reference sequence). The V and J ends lost 6 bases and 4 bases respectively, with 15 bases between them. The CDR3 is 14 residues long. The DNA of the CDR3 is TGTGCCAGCAGCACCCTCACGACGGTAGAGACCCAGTACTTC. Protein: CASSTLTTVETQYF.

The chain couples TRBV4-3 to TRBJ2-1, with D possibly called TRBD1 or TRBD2 (6 bases each). The end of the DNA fits TRBJ2-7 better, so the J call may be wrong. The CDR3 loop spans 15 amino acids. Germline V gene lookup returns CDR1 LGHNA and CDR2 YSLEER. In DNA, the CDR3 is TGCGCCAGCAGCCAAGAGCGCGGGACAAACAATGAGCAGTACTTC. This encodes CASSQERGTNNEQYF.

The J gene is TRBJ1-2, the V gene TRBV10-3, with 7 nucleotides matching TRBD1. CDR1 and CDR2 from the germline V gene are ENHRY and SYGVKD. This CDR3 spans 14 amino acids. Losses at the gene ends were 3 bases for V and 6 bases for J; bases not matched to a gene: 7. The CDR3 DNA reads TGTGCCATCAGTGAAAGTTCCAGGGGGGATGGCTACACCTTC. It specifies CAISESSRGDGYTF.

This clonotype has more than one count but fewer than ten. The chain couples TRBV29-1 to TRBJ2-7; 7 bases fit TRBD1. Germline CDR1 SQVTM, CDR2 ANQGSEA. The CDR3 spans 13 residues. V was clipped by 7 bases and J by 5 bases; unmatched bases: 11. The CDR3 nucleotides are TGCAGCGCCCTGACAGGGACCTGGGACGAGCAGTACTTC. Translating it yields CSALTGTWDEQYF.

This chain uses TRBV4-1 with TRBJ1-4, with D perhaps matching TRBD1 (6 bases). V dropped 4 bases and J dropped 7 bases, with 13 bases sitting between them. The CDR3 runs to 14 residues. Germline V gene sequence: CDR1 MGHRA, CDR2 YSYEKL. CDR3 bases: TGCGCCAGCAGCCGACATGTAGGGGGTGAAAAACTGTTTTTT. Its translation is CASSRHVGGEKLFF.

This clonotype was counted a few times. The CDR3 loop reads CSATAGDLDSPLHF. For the CDR3, the DNA is TGCAGTGCTACCGCAGGGGATCTCGATTCACCCCTCCACTTT. The J gene is TRBJ1-6, the V gene TRBV20-1, with D possibly matching TRBD1 (6 bases). Trimming took off 4 bases at V and 8 bases at J, with 15 bases between the two ends. Per the germline V gene, CDR1 is DFQATT and CDR2 is SNEGSKA (reference sequence). The CDR3 consists of 14 residues.

This clonotype was observed a few times. V is TRBV10-3 and J is TRBJ2-5, with 13 nucleotides matching TRBD2. The CDR3 sequence is 13 residues long. V lost 7 bases to trimming and J lost 11 bases; unmatched junction nucleotides: 7. Germline CDR1 and CDR2: ENHRY and SYGVKD. Here the CDR3 reads CAINGLAGDVQYF. DNA of the CDR3: TGTGCCATCAATGGACTAGCGGGAGATGTGCAGTACTTC.

The chain has TRBV13 and TRBJ2-4, with 9 bases lining up with TRBD2. The J call may be incorrect, as the DNA end agrees better with TRBJ2-5. In germline, CDR1 is PRHDT, CDR2 FYEKMQ (reference sequence). This CDR3 region has 16 residues. This chain's CDR3 is CASSYPSTSGQETQYF. CDR3 DNA: TGTGCCAGCAGTTACCCCTCGACTAGCGGCCAAGAGACCCAGTACTTC.

Only a few counts were recorded for this clonotype. The chain combines TRBV4-2 with TRBJ2-3, with D unresolved. CDR1 LGHNA and CDR2 YNFKEQ come from the germline V gene. V lost 6 bases and J 0 bases, leaving 16 bases between the germline ends. The CDR3 runs to 16 residues. CDR3 amino acids: CASRSDRADSTDTQYF. The DNA of the CDR3 is TGTGCCAGCAGGTCCGACCGGGCGGATAGCACAGATACGCAGTATTTT.

V and J are TRBV7-9 and TRBJ1-2, with D possibly TRBD1 on 5 matching bases. CDR1 and CDR2 from the germline V gene are SEHNR and FQNEAQ (reference sequence). The CDR3 totals 13 residues. The V gene lost 7 bases and the J gene lost 5 bases, with 14 bases spanning the gap. The CDR3 DNA reads TGTGCCAGCACCCGAGAAGCAGGGTATGGCTACACCTTC. Protein sequence: CASTREAGYGYTF. Combining the CDR3 with reference TRBV7-9 and TRBJ1-2 gives the whole variable domain DTGVSQNPRHKITKRGQNVTFRCDPISEHNRLYWYRQTLGQGPEFLTYFQNEAQLEKSRLLSDRFSAERPKGSFSTLEIQRTEQGDSAMYLCASTREAGYGYTFGSGTRLTVV.

This clonotype was counted a single time. The chain uses TRBV3-1 and TRBJ2-7; 7 bases fit TRBD2. Looked up from germline, CDR1 is LGHDT and CDR2 is YNNKEL (reference sequence). With V trimmed by 2 bases and J by 1 base, 5 bases remained unmatched. CDR3 size: 15 residues. Here the CDR3 reads CASSQMTAGSYEQYF. The CDR3 DNA follows: TGTGCCAGCAGCCAAATGACAGCGGGATCCTACGAGCAGTACTTC.

This clonotype appeared a few times. The chain joins TRBV6-2 or TRBV6-3 to TRBJ1-6, with a possible D match to TRBD1 (6 bases). This CDR3 is built from 16 residues. Germline V CDR1 and CDR2: MNHEY, SVGEGT. Trimming shortened V by 1 base and J by 6 bases, and 13 bases separated the two germline ends. This chain's CDR3 is CASSYFAWTANSPLHF. The CDR3 coding sequence is TGTGCCAGCAGTTACTTCGCTTGGACAGCTAATTCACCCCTCCACTTT.

The V call is TRBV7-9, the J call TRBJ1-5; a possible D gene is TRBD1 (6 bases). CDR1 and CDR2 from the germline V gene are SEHNR and FQNEAQ (reference sequence). There are 20 residues in the CDR3. V was cut by 1 base and J by 0 bases, with 22 bases left in between. CDR3 sequence (DNA): TGTGCCAGCAGCTTAGTTAGGGCAGGGGCCCACCTAAATAGCAATCAGCCCCAGCATTTT. This encodes CASSLVRAGAHLNSNQPQHF. Combining the CDR3 with reference TRBV7-9 and TRBJ1-5 gives the whole variable domain DTGVSQNPRHKITKRGQNVTFRCDPISEHNRLYWYRQTLGQGPEFLTYFQNEAQLEKSRLLSDRFSAERPKGSFSTLEIQRTEQGDSAMYLCASSLVRAGAHLNSNQPQHFGDGTRLSIL.

The chain uses TRBV12-3 or TRBV12-4 and TRBJ1-2; D gene uncertain. This CDR3 contains 14 residues. The germline V and J ends were trimmed by 6 bases and 4 bases, with 15 bases remaining between them. In DNA form, the CDR3 reads TGTGCCAGCAGCACTAGCTACATCCTCTATGGCTACACCTTC. Protein product: CASSTSYILYGYTF.

The chain couples TRBV4-2 to TRBJ2-7; 11 bases are a match to TRBD2. The CDR3 contains 15 residues. The germline CDR1 and CDR2 sequences are LGHNA and YNFKEQ. After removal of 3 bases from V and 4 bases from J, the junction contained 5 bases not matched to a gene. The chain's CDR3 is CASSHRASGGYEQYF. In DNA, the CDR3 is TGTGCCAGCAGCCACCGAGCTAGCGGGGGGTACGAGCAGTACTTC.

The chain has TRBV6-6 and TRBJ2-3; 12 bases are a match to TRBD2. The germline CDR1 and CDR2 sequences are MNHNY and SVGAGI (reference sequence). The CDR3 spans 15 residues. The V and J ends lost 2 bases and 5 bases, in that order; junction bases with no gene match: 2. CDR3: CASSYPTSGGDTQYF. The CDR3 bases are TGTGCCAGCAGTTACCCGACTAGCGGGGGAGATACGCAGTATTTT.

This chain links TRBV21-1 with TRBJ2-1. TRBV21-1 is an annotated pseudogene. This CDR3 region has 11 residues. CDR3 bases: TGTGCCAGCAGCATACTGGGGGAGCAGTTCTTC. Residues: CASSILGEQFF.

In its sample, this clonotype was seen a few times. The V gene is TRBV9, the J gene TRBJ1-4; D uncertain. This CDR3 is built from 13 residues. The germline V and J ends were trimmed by 2 bases and 11 bases, with 13 bases remaining between them. Germline V gene data show CDR1 as SGDLS and CDR2 as YYNGEE. CDR3 sequence (DNA): TGTGCCAGCAGCGTGGACTCTACTGGGAAACTGTTTTTT. Translation gives CASSVDSTGKLFF.

V is TRBV20-1 and J is TRBJ2-7; D ambiguous. The CDR3 is 13 residues long. The V end lost 2 bases, the J end lost 7 bases, and 15 bases lay between the germline ends. Per the germline V gene, CDR1 is DFQATT and CDR2 is SNEGSKA (reference sequence). The chain's CDR3 is CSARSPLSREQYF. CDR3 nucleotide sequence: TGCAGTGCTAGATCTCCTTTATCGAGAGAGCAGTACTTC.

The CDR3 loop reads CASSYPRETQYF. The DNA of the CDR3 is TGTGCCAGCAGTTACCCCCGGGAGACCCAGTACTTC. V usage is TRBV6-2 or TRBV6-3 and J usage is TRBJ2-5; no firm D call. The CDR3 totals 12 residues. Between the trimmed V and J ends, which lost 2 bases and 5 bases, there was a span of 6 bases. Germline V CDR1 and CDR2: MNHEY, SVGEGT.

V and J are TRBV5-1 and TRBJ2-1; D may be TRBD1 (6 bases). Trimming took off 2 bases at V and 9 bases at J, with 21 bases between the two ends. The CDR3 consists of 16 residues. The V gene's germline CDR1 is SGHRS and CDR2 YFSETQ. In nucleotides, the CDR3 is TGCGCCAGCAGCTTTAGCCTCACAGGGTTATCAAGTGAGCAGTTCTTC. Its protein product is CASSFSLTGLSSEQFF.

This chain uses TRBV20-1 with TRBJ2-5, with D perhaps TRBD2 (5 bases). The CDR3 totals 12 residues. Germline V CDR1 and CDR2: DFQATT, SNEGSKA (reference sequence). Between the trimmed V and J ends, which lost 4 bases and 1 base, there was a span of 7 bases. The CDR3 reads CSAKRGQETQYF. The CDR3 nucleotides are TGCAGTGCTAAACGGGGCCAAGAGACCCAGTACTTC.

V usage is TRBV7-8 and J usage is TRBJ2-2; TRBD1 is a possible D gene (6 bases). The V gene's germline CDR1 is SGHVS and CDR2 FQNEAQ. V was shortened by 8 bases and J by 5 bases, with 33 bases between the two germline ends. The CDR3 has 20 amino acids. The CDR3 DNA follows: TGTGCCAGCCAAAAAGTGGGGGCGAGACTGGGTTTGGGCGAAACCGGGGAGCTGTTTTTT. This translates into CASQKVGARLGLGETGELFF.

The gene calls are TRBV6-1 and TRBJ1-5, with a possible D match to TRBD1 (5 bases). This CDR3 region has 18 residues. Germline assignment: CDR1 MNHNS and CDR2 SASEGT. V was trimmed by 2 bases and J by 0 bases, leaving 17 bases between them. The CDR3 sequence: CASSEPRDLIYSNQPQHF. DNA for the CDR3: TGTGCCAGCAGTGAACCCCGGGACCTGATTTATAGCAATCAGCCCCAGCATTTT.

This clonotype has more than one count but fewer than ten. The rearrangement links TRBV10-3 to TRBJ2-7, with D possibly TRBD2 on 6 matching bases. The better agreement between TRBJ2-5 and the DNA end casts doubt on the J call. The germline gives CDR1 ENHRY, CDR2 SYGVKD. This CDR3 is built from 14 residues. CDR3 sequence (DNA): TGTGCCATCAGGGAGGGCTATGAGGGAGAGACCCAGTACTTC. Protein sequence: CAIREGYEGETQYF.

The rearrangement links TRBV29-1 to TRBJ2-4; TRBD1 or TRBD2 may be the D gene (5 bases each). CDR1 is SQVTM and CDR2 is ANQGSEA in the germline V gene. The ends were cut back, 8 bases at V and 13 bases at J, with 24 bases in the middle. The CDR3 runs to 13 residues. The DNA for the CDR3 is TGCAGCTCTGTAGAACCGGGATACGAGGGGCAGTACTTC. Its protein is CSSVEPGYEGQYF.